A single sample is the source of the 20 T cell receptor beta chains below, sequenced in a study of cytomegalovirus exposure and HLA in healthy donors. Vbeta (60) and Jbeta (13) primers were used in the PCR. The table came from immunoSEQ multiplex PCR; TCRdb's copy has only in-frame clones and leaves some out. The sample consists of about 220,000 clones, 82% of them appearing once. Sequenced material: PBMCs. The source is a woman aged 40 to 50 in good health and CMV-seropositive.

The V and J genes are TRBV7-2 and TRBJ1-1, with a weak D call TRBD1 (5 bases). Trimming took 0 bases from V and 7 from J, leaving 15 bases between them. Germline CDR1 reads SGHTA; CDR2 reads FQGNSA. The CDR3 is made up of 15 amino acids. CDR3 DNA sequence: TGTGCCAGCAGCTTAGCCTTGGGGCTAGAAGGTGAAGCTTTCTTT. It yields the protein CASSLALGLEGEAFF.

This clone was seen a single time. J is TRBJ2-1 and V is TRBV6-1, with a possible D match to TRBD1 (6 bases). Looked up from germline, CDR1 is MNHNS and CDR2 is SASEGT. Trimming stripped 10 bases from V and 3 bases from J, with 16 bases between. This CDR3 is built from 14 residues. The CDR3 DNA reads TGTGCCATTCCAACAGGGAACCTCTACAATGAGCAGTTCTTC. Translating it yields CAIPTGNLYNEQFF.

The chain carries TRBV6-6 and TRBJ1-1; 7 bases are a match to TRBD1. CDR1 is MNHNY, CDR2 SVGAGI, per germline (reference sequence). With V trimmed by 7 bases and J by 5 bases, 10 bases remained unmatched. This CDR3 spans 14 amino acids. The CDR3 sequence: CASIGTVFQTEAFF. Here the CDR3 DNA reads TGTGCCAGCATAGGGACAGTGTTCCAGACTGAAGCTTTCTTT.

This clone has only a few counts. The chain combines TRBV6-5 with TRBJ1-2; TRBD1 agrees at 8 bases. The CDR3 sequence is 15 residues long. The V and J ends lost 6 bases and 5 bases, in that order; junction bases with no gene match: 11. Germline loops: CDR1 MNHEY, CDR2 SVGAGI. The CDR3 loop is CASSPPGQGWYGYTF. CDR3 DNA sequence: TGTGCCAGCAGCCCACCAGGACAGGGCTGGTATGGCTACACCTTC.

V gene TRBV21-1 combines with J gene TRBJ1-4; the DNA was not used to check the table's D call, TRBD1. TRBV21-1 is listed as a pseudogene. The CDR3 sequence is 17 residues long. CDR3 sequence (DNA): TGTGCCAGCAGCAAAAAAGGGGACAGGGGGTCCAGAGAAAAACTGTTTTTT. It yields the protein CASSKKGDRGSREKLFF.

The CDR3 loop reads CASSLSQGPYEQYF. CDR3 nucleotides: TGTGCCAGCAGTTTAAGCCAGGGCCCCTACGAGCAGTACTTC. V gene TRBV27 combines with J gene TRBJ2-7, with a possible D match to TRBD1 (5 bases). The CDR3 is made up of 14 amino acids. The V gene lost 2 bases and the J gene lost 2 bases, with 10 bases spanning the gap. Germline values: CDR1 MNHEY, CDR2 SMNVEV (reference sequence).

The CDR3 nucleotides are TGCGCCAGCAGTGAGGCAGGGAAGAACGAGCAGTACTTC. Translation gives CASSEAGKNEQYF. V usage is TRBV10-1 and J usage is TRBJ2-7; D possibly corresponds to TRBD1 (5 bases). Germline values: CDR1 WNHNN, CDR2 SYGVQD (reference sequence). The CDR3 covers 13 residues. V was trimmed by 2 bases and J by 5 bases, leaving 10 bases between them.

The table lists this clone with a count of one. V is TRBV29-1 and J is TRBJ2-1; no clear D gene. The germline gives CDR1 SQVTM, CDR2 ANQGSEA. Trimming took 0 bases from V and 7 from J, leaving 13 bases between them. This CDR3 comprises 14 residues. The CDR3 DNA sequence: TGCAGCGTTGAAGACGCCCTAACGAGGAATGAGCAGTTCTTC. Its translation: CSVEDALTRNEQFF.

CDR3 protein: CASSQDTPWEGSLYTGELFF. In DNA, the CDR3 is TGTGCCAGCAGCCAAGACACCCCGTGGGAGGGCTCCCTTTACACCGGGGAGCTGTTTTTT. The V call is TRBV4-2, the J call TRBJ2-2, with 7 bases aligning to TRBD2. Germline loops: CDR1 LGHNA, CDR2 YNFKEQ. The CDR3 has 20 residues. V shed 0 bases and J 3 bases; nucleotides not matched to a gene: 16.

This clone was counted only a few times. The chain uses TRBV2 and TRBJ1-5, with 12 positions matching TRBD1. V shed 11 bases and J 7 bases; nucleotides not matched to a gene: 15. In germline, CDR1 is SNHLY, CDR2 FYNNEI. This CDR3 has 16 residues. The CDR3 reads CAVRNPGQGAWQPQHF. The CDR3 DNA follows: TGTGCCGTTCGCAACCCGGGACAGGGGGCATGGCAGCCCCAGCATTTT.

The chain recombines TRBV5-1 with TRBJ2-3; D perhaps matches TRBD1 (6 bases). This CDR3 is built from 14 residues. Trimming removed 7 bases at V and 4 bases at J, with 16 bases between. Germline lookup yields CDR1 SGHRS and CDR2 YFSETQ. In nucleotides, the CDR3 is TGCGCCAGCTCTGGACAGACCTCTCCAGATACGCAGTATTTT. This encodes CASSGQTSPDTQYF.

The chain carries TRBV7-8 and TRBJ2-7, with TRBD2 identical over 11 bases. The length of the CDR3 is 16 residues. Germline CDR1 reads SGHVS; CDR2 reads FQNEAQ. With 1 base clipped from V and 4 bases from J, the junction kept 6 bases outside the gene matches. The CDR3 region is CASSLVVAGGPYEQYF. The CDR3 bases are TGTGCCAGCAGCTTAGTGGTAGCGGGAGGGCCTTACGAGCAGTACTTC. The whole variable domain, remainder taken from reference TRBV7-8 and TRBJ2-7, is GAGVSQSPRYKVAKRGQDVALRCDPISGHVSLFWYQQALGQGPEFLTYFQNEAQLDKSGLPSDRFFAERPEGSVSTLKIQRTQQEDSAVYLCASSLVVAGGPYEQYFGPGTRLTVT.

A note on this clone: The conserved phenylalanine or tryptophan is not found at the CDR3 terminus, so this likely reflects a read error. This sequence joins TRBV7-7 and TRBJ2-3; 8 bases map to TRBD1. The CDR3 loop spans 15 amino acids. J was trimmed by 8 bases and V by 6 bases; bases with no gene match: 13. In germline, CDR1 is SSHAT, CDR2 FNYEAQ (reference sequence). Here the CDR3 reads CASSSRPGGSGTQYL. CDR3 in DNA: TGTGCCAGCAGTTCAAGGCCAGGGGGCTCTGGTACGCAGTATCTT.

This chain uses TRBV5-6 with TRBJ2-5; the match to TRBD2 covers 16 bases. This CDR3 comprises 16 residues. Germline values: CDR1 SGHDT, CDR2 YYEEEE. The trim removed 4 bases at V and 5 bases at J, leaving 5 bases unmatched. In DNA, the CDR3 is TGTGCCAGCAGCCCGGGACTAGCGGGGGGGTTCGAGACCCAGTACTTC. Its translation is CASSPGLAGGFETQYF.

The chain has TRBV18 and TRBJ1-2; D perhaps matches TRBD1 (6 bases). The CDR3 is 14 amino acids. Germline CDR1 KGHSH, CDR2 LQKENI. Trimming shortened V by 3 bases and J by 2 bases, and 10 bases separated the two germline ends. CDR3 region: CASSPTQGNYGYTF. In DNA, the CDR3 is TGTGCCAGCTCACCCACACAGGGCAACTATGGCTACACCTTC.

As concerns this clone: The same CDR3 also results from other DNA sequences found in this sample. CDR3 coding DNA: TGTGCCAGCAGCTCCCGACAGGGCCCCTACGAGCAGTACTTC. It codes for CASSSRQGPYEQYF. The chain uses TRBV7-8 and TRBJ2-7; 7 bases are a match to TRBD1. V shed 4 bases and J 2 bases; nucleotides not matched to a gene: 5. Germline V CDR1 and CDR2: SGHVS, FQNEAQ. This CDR3 has 14 amino acids.

The gene calls are TRBV9 and TRBJ2-3; no firm D call. V lost 6 bases to trimming and J lost 0 bases, with 11 bases between them. Germline assignment: CDR1 SGDLS and CDR2 YYNGEE. The CDR3 totals 14 residues. CDR3 sequence reads: CASTPLRSTDTQYF. The DNA for the CDR3 is TGTGCCAGCACCCCCCTGCGAAGCACAGATACGCAGTATTTT.

The chain links TRBV7-9 to TRBJ1-2, with D possibly being TRBD1 (5 bases). Germline assignment: CDR1 SEHNR and CDR2 FQNEAQ (reference sequence). Deletions cut 5 bases from V and 7 bases from J, with 14 bases between. CDR3 length: 13 residues. In DNA, the CDR3 is TGTGCCAGCAGCCCCCAAGGGACTACTGGCTACACCTTC. This gives the protein CASSPQGTTGYTF.

This clone has only a few counts. This chain joins TRBV27 and TRBJ2-7; possibly TRBD1 for D (6 bases). The germline V gene has CDR1 MNHEY and CDR2 SMNVEV (reference sequence). This CDR3 spans 14 amino acids. Trimming took off 6 bases at V and 5 bases at J, with 17 bases between the two ends. The CDR3 DNA sequence: TGTGCCAGCAGCCCAGGGTGGGGGCTCAACGAGCAGTACTTC. Its protein is CASSPGWGLNEQYF.

The chain carries TRBV5-6 and TRBJ1-2; TRBD1 aligns across 9 bases. There are 14 residues in the CDR3. The V and J ends lost 0 bases and 8 bases, in that order; junction bases with no gene match: 5. Germline assignment: CDR1 SGHDT and CDR2 YYEEEE. The CDR3 region is CASSLEQGARGYTF. CDR3 in DNA: TGTGCCAGCAGCTTGGAACAGGGGGCGAGAGGCTACACCTTC.